This TCR beta chain came from a study of blood T cell repertoires in COVID-19. Some clones are missing from TCRdb's copy, which holds only in-frame ones; the method was immunoSEQ multiplex PCR. The table lists some 200,000 clones, 75% to 80% of them singletons, with roughly 28% in the top ten. J was trimmed by 10 bases and V by 5 bases; bases with no gene match: 11. CDR1 is SGHTA and CDR2 is FQGNSA in the germline V gene. The CDR3 is made up of 15 amino acids. The chain has TRBV7-2 and TRBJ1-6, with 7 bases lining up with TRBD1. This receptor was obtained from a woman in her sixties or seventies with acute or convalescent COVID-19. Material for sequencing was peripheral blood. The CDR3 loop is CASSPRQGAGSPLHF. The CDR3 nucleotides read TGTGCCAGCAGCCCCAGACAGGGAGCAGGATCACCCCTCCACTTT. Full variable domain (rest looked up from reference TRBV7-2 and TRBJ1-6): GAGVSQSPSNKVTEKGKDVELRCDPISGHTALYWYRQSLGQGLEFLIYFQGNSAPDKSGLPSDRFSAERTGGSVSTLTIQRTQQEDSAVYLCASSPRQGAGSPLHFGNGTRLTVT.